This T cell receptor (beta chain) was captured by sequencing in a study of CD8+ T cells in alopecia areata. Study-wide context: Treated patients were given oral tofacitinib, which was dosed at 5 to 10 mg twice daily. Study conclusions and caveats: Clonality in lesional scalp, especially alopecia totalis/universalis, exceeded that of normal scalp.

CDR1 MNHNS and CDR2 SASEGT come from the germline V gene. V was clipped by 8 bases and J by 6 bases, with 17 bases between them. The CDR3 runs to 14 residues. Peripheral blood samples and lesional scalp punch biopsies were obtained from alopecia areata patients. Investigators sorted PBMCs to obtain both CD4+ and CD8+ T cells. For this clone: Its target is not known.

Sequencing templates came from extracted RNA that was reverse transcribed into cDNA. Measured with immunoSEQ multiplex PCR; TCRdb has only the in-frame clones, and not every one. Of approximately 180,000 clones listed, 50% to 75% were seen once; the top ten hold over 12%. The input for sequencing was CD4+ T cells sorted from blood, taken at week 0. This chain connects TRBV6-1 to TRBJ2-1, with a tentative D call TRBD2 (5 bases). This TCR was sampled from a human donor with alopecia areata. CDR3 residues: CASATSGKVNEQFF. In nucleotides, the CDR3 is TGTGCCAGCGCTACGAGCGGTAAAGTCAATGAGCAGTTCTTC.